Below are 4 T cell receptor beta chains sequenced from a single sample in a study of CD8+CD57+ T cells in acquired aplastic anemia. TCR beta VDJ and CDR3 were profiled, and genomic DNA was the template. Using its own MiXCR run on the reads, TCRdb lists one record per CDR3 protein. The sample shows a few hundred thousand distinct CDR3 sequences, about 50% of them seen only once. An expansion of CD8+CD57+ cells by flow cytometry had been shown in patients chosen for sequencing. Sequencing input: sorted CD4+, CD8+, or CD8+CD57+ T cells (not recorded which) from PBMCs. The receptors stem from a human donor with aplastic anemia.

V and J are TRBV5-1 and TRBJ2-7; 10 bases line up with TRBD1. The CDR3 runs to 15 residues. From germline, CDR1 is SGHRS and CDR2 YFSETQ. Germline trimming cut 3 bases from V and 3 bases from J; bases unmatched to any gene: 6. This CDR3 reads CASSSPTGGSYEQYF. For the CDR3, the DNA is TGCGCCAGCAGCTCGCCGACAGGGGGCAGCTACGAGCAGTACTTC.

The chain combines TRBV29-1 with TRBJ2-5, with D maybe TRBD2 (6 bases). Germline values: CDR1 SQVTM, CDR2 ANQGSEA. CDR3 length: 15 residues. V dropped 3 bases and J dropped 7 bases, with 21 bases sitting between them. CDR3 sequence (DNA): TGCAGCGTTGACCCCGGGGGTAGCGGAGGGATGACCCAGTACTTC. Translated, it gives CSVDPGGSGGMTQYF.

On this clonotype itself: At one boundary the junction diverges from the germline segment, which might be a read error. The chain links TRBV7-2 to TRBJ2-7; weak D call: TRBD2 (5 bases). The CDR3 is made up of 13 amino acids. Germline CDR1 SGHTA, CDR2 FQGNSA. CDR3 DNA sequence: TGTGCCAGCAGCTTGGAAGCGATCGGGGAGCTGTACTTC. Protein product: CASSLEAIGELYF.

The chain links TRBV7-2 to TRBJ2-7; D may be TRBD1 (5 bases). Germline assignment: CDR1 SGHTA and CDR2 FQGNSA. V lost 5 bases and J lost 3, with 14 bases in between. CDR3 size: 14 residues. The CDR3 DNA reads as TGTGCCAGCAGCAAAAGGGGTGTAGACTACGAGCAGTACTTC. It specifies CASSKRGVDYEQYF. Combining the CDR3 with reference TRBV7-2 and TRBJ2-7 gives the whole variable domain GAGVSQSPSNKVTEKGKDVELRCDPISGHTALYWYRQSLGQGLEFLIYFQGNSAPDKSGLPSDRFSAERTGGSVSTLTIQRTQQEDSAVYLCASSKRGVDYEQYFGPGTRLTVT.